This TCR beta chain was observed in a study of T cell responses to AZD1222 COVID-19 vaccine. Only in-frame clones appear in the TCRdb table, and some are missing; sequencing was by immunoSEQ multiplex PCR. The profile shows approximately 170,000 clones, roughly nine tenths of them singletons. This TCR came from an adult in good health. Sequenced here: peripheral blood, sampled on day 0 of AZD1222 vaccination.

CDR3 nucleotide sequence: TGCGCCAGCAGTGAACAGGGTGGCAATCAGCCCCAGCATTTT. This codes for CASSEQGGNQPQHF. The V call is TRBV10-2, the J call TRBJ1-5; TRBD1 is a possible D gene (6 bases). There are 14 residues in the CDR3. V dropped 3 bases and J dropped 2 bases, with 8 bases sitting between them. In germline, CDR1 is WSHSY, CDR2 SAAADI.